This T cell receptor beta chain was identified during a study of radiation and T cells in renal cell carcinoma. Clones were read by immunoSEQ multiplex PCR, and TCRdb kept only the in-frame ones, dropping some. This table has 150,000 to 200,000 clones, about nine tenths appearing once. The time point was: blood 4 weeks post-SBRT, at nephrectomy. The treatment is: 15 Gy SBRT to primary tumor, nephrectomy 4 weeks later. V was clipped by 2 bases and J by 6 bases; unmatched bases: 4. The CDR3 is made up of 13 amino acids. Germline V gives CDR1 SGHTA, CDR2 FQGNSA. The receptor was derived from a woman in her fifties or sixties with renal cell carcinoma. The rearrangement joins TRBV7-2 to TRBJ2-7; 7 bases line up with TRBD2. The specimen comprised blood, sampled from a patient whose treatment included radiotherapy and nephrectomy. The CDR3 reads CASSLIRTSEQYF. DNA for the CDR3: TGTGCCAGCAGCTTAATTCGGACTAGCGAGCAGTACTTC.